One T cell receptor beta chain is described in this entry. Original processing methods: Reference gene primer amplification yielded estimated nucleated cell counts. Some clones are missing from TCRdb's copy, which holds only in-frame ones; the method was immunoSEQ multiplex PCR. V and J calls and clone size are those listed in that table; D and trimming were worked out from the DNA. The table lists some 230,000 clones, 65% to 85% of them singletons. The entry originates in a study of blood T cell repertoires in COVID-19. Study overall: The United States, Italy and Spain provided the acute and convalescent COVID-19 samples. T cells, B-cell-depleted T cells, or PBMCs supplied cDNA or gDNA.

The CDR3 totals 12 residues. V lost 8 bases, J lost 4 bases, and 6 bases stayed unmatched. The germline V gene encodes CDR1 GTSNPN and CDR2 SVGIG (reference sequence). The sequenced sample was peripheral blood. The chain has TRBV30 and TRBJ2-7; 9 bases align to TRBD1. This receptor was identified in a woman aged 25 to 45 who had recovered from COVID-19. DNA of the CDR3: TGTGCCACGGGGACAGGGAAATACGAGCAGTACTTC. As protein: CATGTGKYEQYF.